This entry lists 27 T cell receptor beta chains sequenced from one sample in a study of neurological immune-mediated disorders. TCRdb passed the 5' RACE reads through MiXCR, listing each CDR3 protein once. The data hold about 66,000 distinct CDR3 sequences, with 4.5% to 5.5% observed a single time. Material: PBMCs. These receptors all come from a man aged 25-45 years with multiple sclerosis.

Many counts were recorded for this clonotype. CDR3 region: CAISAGLAGGDTQYF. The CDR3 DNA follows: TGTGCCATCAGTGCCGGCCTAGCGGGGGGAGATACGCAGTATTTT. The chain employs TRBV10-3 and TRBJ2-3; 11 bases are shared with TRBD2. This CDR3 is 15 amino acids long. Germline assignment: CDR1 ENHRY and CDR2 SYGVKD. The junction had 5 bases not matched to a gene; V was cut back by 4 bases and J by 5 bases.

This clonotype was detected many times. The V gene is TRBV10-2, the J gene TRBJ2-5, with D possibly being TRBD1 (5 bases). The V and J ends lost 0 bases and 4 bases respectively, with 12 bases between them. Germline values: CDR1 WSHSY, CDR2 SAAADI. The CDR3 is 15 residues long. CDR3 nucleotides: TGCGCCAGCAGTGAGTCGGTGGGGCTGGGAGAGACCCAGTACTTC. This encodes CASSESVGLGETQYF.

The sample holds many counts of this clonotype. The chain has TRBV7-3 and TRBJ1-1; D not resolved. This CDR3 contains 13 residues. Per germline, CDR1 SGHTA and CDR2 FQGTGA. V lost 4 bases to trimming and J lost 5 bases, with 11 bases between them. This CDR3 is CASSSGVGTEAFF. The CDR3 nucleotides are TGTGCCAGCAGCTCCGGCGTGGGGACTGAAGCTTTCTTT.

This clonotype was seen a handful of times. This chain uses TRBV9 with TRBJ1-2, with D unclear. Trimming cost V 1 base and J 7 bases, with 8 bases left between them. The V gene's germline CDR1 is SGDLS and CDR2 YYNGEE. The CDR3 is 12 residues long. The CDR3 bases are TGTGCCAGCAGCGTAAATTTCGGTGGCTACACCTTC. This translates into CASSVNFGGYTF.

This chain uses TRBV5-1 with TRBJ2-5; 11 bases are a match to TRBD1. The CDR3 totals 14 residues. V lost 4 bases, J lost 7 bases, and 6 bases stayed unmatched. CDR1 is SGHRS and CDR2 is YFSETQ in the germline V gene. CDR3 in amino acids: CASSPGTGGLTQYF. In DNA, the CDR3 is TGCGCCAGCAGCCCCGGGACAGGGGGGCTGACCCAGTACTTC.

At least ten counts were recorded for this clonotype. This sequence joins TRBV3-1 and TRBJ1-5; D gene uncertain. The V and J ends lost 4 bases and 4 bases respectively, with 14 bases between them. Germline loops: CDR1 LGHDT, CDR2 YNNKEL (reference sequence). The CDR3 has 15 residues. CDR3 nucleotide sequence: TGTGCCAGCAGCCTCTCGGGGATGGGGAATCAGCCCCAGCATTTT. Its protein product is CASSLSGMGNQPQHF.

This clonotype appeared many times. The genes are TRBV3-1 and TRBJ2-1; D might be TRBD1 (6 bases). With 1 base removed from V and 8 bases from J, the gap between germline ends came to 9 bases. The CDR3 has 13 amino acids. Germline CDR1 is LGHDT and CDR2 is YNNKEL (reference sequence). CDR3 region: CASSQAGVDEQFF. The CDR3 DNA reads TGTGCCAGCAGCCAAGCAGGGGTGGATGAGCAGTTCTTC.

This clonotype was picked up many times. The chain carries TRBV5-1 and TRBJ2-1; 7 bases line up with TRBD1. Germline V gene sequence: CDR1 SGHRS, CDR2 YFSETQ. There are 14 residues in the CDR3. The V and J ends lost 4 bases and 4 bases, in that order; junction bases with no gene match: 5. The CDR3 loop reads CASSPGQLYNEQFF. The CDR3 DNA sequence: TGCGCCAGCAGCCCGGGACAGTTATACAATGAGCAGTTCTTC.

The table lists this clonotype with many counts. For the CDR3, the DNA is TGTGCCACCAGCACAGGGAACTATAATTCACCCCTCCACTTT. Translated: CATSTGNYNSPLHF. The chain employs TRBV15 and TRBJ1-6; tentative D call: TRBD1 (5 bases). With 4 bases removed from V and 3 bases from J, the gap between germline ends came to 7 bases. This CDR3 has 14 amino acids. CDR1 LNHNV and CDR2 YYDKDF come from the germline V gene (reference sequence).

The chain combines TRBV21-1 with TRBJ1-6. TRBV21-1 is given as a pseudogene. This CDR3 has 16 residues. The CDR3, as DNA: TGTGCCAGCAGCAAAGGGTGCCGGAGAGGTTGTTCACCCCTCAACTTT. This sequence encodes CASSKGCRRGCSPLNF.

This clonotype was seen many times. V gene TRBV21-1 combines with J gene TRBJ2-7; TRBD1 is taken as the D call from the table, unchecked against the DNA. TRBV21-1 is designated a pseudogene. The length of the CDR3 is 14 residues. The CDR3 bases are TGTGCCAGCAGCCCCCCCCAGCGCGGGGACACGGGGTACGTC. Residues: CASSPPQRGDTGYV.

A few counts support this clonotype. The J gene is TRBJ1-2, the V gene TRBV5-1, with a tentative D call TRBD1 (5 bases). CDR3 length equals 17 residues. The ends were cut back, 0 bases at V and 8 bases at J, with 23 bases in the middle. CDR1 and CDR2 from the germline V gene are SGHRS and YFSETQ. The DNA for the CDR3 is TGCGCCAGCAGCTTGGAGGGGTCAGGAGCCTCCTATGGGGGCTACACCTTC. Amino acid sequence: CASSLEGSGASYGGYTF.

This clonotype was counted many times. The chain joins TRBV5-1 to TRBJ1-1; possibly TRBD1 for D (6 bases). This CDR3 spans 17 amino acids. V gave up 4 bases and J gave up 5 bases, with 24 bases separating them. Germline CDR1 is SGHRS and CDR2 is YFSETQ. The CDR3 coding sequence is TGCGCCAGCAGCCGGAACGTGGGACACCTCCCAATAACTGAAGCTTTCTTT. Translating it yields CASSRNVGHLPITEAFF. The whole variable domain, remainder taken from reference TRBV5-1 and TRBJ1-1, is KAGVTQTPRYLIKTRGQQVTLSCSPISGHRSVSWYQQTPGQGLQFLFEYFSETQRNKGNFPGRFSGRQFSNSRSEMNVSTLELGDSALYLCASSRNVGHLPITEAFFGQGTRLTVV.

This clonotype was seen ten or more times. The chain links TRBV12-3 or TRBV12-4 to TRBJ2-5; TRBD1 aligns across 9 bases. The CDR3 loop spans 13 amino acids. J was trimmed by 4 bases and V by 7 bases; bases with no gene match: 4. CDR3 DNA: TGTGCCAGCACCATGACAGGGGGAGAGACCCAGTACTTC. Translating it yields CASTMTGGETQYF.

This CDR3 reads CSAREAMGGGKSPYNEQFF. The CDR3 DNA sequence: TGCAGTGCTAGAGAAGCTATGGGTGGGGGCAAGTCCCCCTACAATGAGCAGTTCTTC. The chain couples TRBV20-1 to TRBJ2-1; a weak D match, TRBD1 (6 bases). Trimming took 0 bases from V and 2 from J, leaving 23 bases between them. This CDR3 has 19 residues. Germline CDR1 is DFQATT and CDR2 is SNEGSKA (reference sequence).

This chain links TRBV7-3 with TRBJ2-1; a possible D gene is TRBD2 (6 bases). Germline assignment: CDR1 SGHTA and CDR2 FQGTGA. The CDR3 sequence is 17 residues long. Trimming took 5 bases from V and 0 from J, leaving 17 bases between them. CDR3 DNA: TGTGCCAGCAGCCCACAAGGGCGGGGTCACTCCTACAATGAGCAGTTCTTC. It translates to CASSPQGRGHSYNEQFF. The variable domain in full, with the rest retrieved from reference TRBV7-3 and TRBJ2-1, is GAGVSQTPSNKVTEKGKYVELRCDPISGHTALYWYRQSLGQGPEFLIYFQGTGAADDSGLPNDRFFAVRPEGSVSTLKIQRTERGDSAVYLCASSPQGRGHSYNEQFFGPGTRLTVL.

This clonotype was observed a handful of times. The chain joins TRBV20-1 to TRBJ1-5, with 8 bases aligning to TRBD1. This CDR3 has 14 residues. V lost 6 bases, J lost 6 bases, and 10 bases stayed unmatched. CDR1 and CDR2 (germline): DFQATT, SNEGSKA (reference sequence). This CDR3 reads CSAGPGQGSQPQHF. DNA for the CDR3: TGCAGTGCAGGGCCAGGACAGGGCAGTCAGCCCCAGCATTTT.

In its sample, this clonotype was seen a few times. The genes are TRBV5-1 and TRBJ1-4; unclear D gene. V was shortened by 0 bases and J by 2 bases, with 2 bases between the two germline ends. The CDR3 consists of 13 residues. Germline V CDR1 and CDR2: SGHRS, YFSETQ. The CDR3 spells CASSLATNEKLFF. DNA of the CDR3: TGCGCCAGCAGCTTGGCGACTAATGAAAAACTGTTTTTT.

This clonotype was observed at least ten times. The CDR3 spells CASSLADHRGEAFF. For the CDR3, the DNA is TGCGCCAGCAGCTTGGCCGACCACCGAGGTGAAGCTTTCTTT. The V gene is TRBV5-1, the J gene TRBJ1-1; D is undetermined. CDR1 SGHRS and CDR2 YFSETQ come from the germline V gene. V was cut by 0 bases and J by 7 bases, with 13 bases left in between. The CDR3 is 14 amino acids.

CDR3 DNA sequence: TGTGCCAGCAGTTACTTCGGATTCGGAAGACAGAACACTGAAGCTTTCTTT. Translated: CASSYFGFGRQNTEAFF. The V gene is TRBV6-5, the J gene TRBJ1-1; no firm D call. This CDR3 spans 17 amino acids. Deletions cut 1 base from V and 1 base from J, with 16 bases between. CDR1 MNHEY and CDR2 SVGAGI come from the germline V gene.

This clonotype appeared many times. The chain is built from TRBV20-1 and TRBJ1-1; 10 bases are a match to TRBD1. CDR1 is DFQATT, CDR2 SNEGSKA, per germline (reference sequence). The CDR3 length is 15 residues. The V segment lost 2 bases and the J segment 8 bases; nucleotides outside the gene matches: 11. The DNA of the CDR3 is TGCAGTGCTAGAAAGGTGGCTCCGGGACAGGGGGAAGCTTTCTTT. Translated, it gives CSARKVAPGQGEAFF.

This clonotype was recorded a few times. A much larger clone sits a single nucleotide away, making a read error possible. In this CDR3 the conserved last residue, phenylalanine or tryptophan, is missing, so a read error is likely. The chain uses TRBV4-1 and TRBJ1-2; D perhaps matches TRBD1 (6 bases). The CDR3 covers 16 residues. CDR1 is MGHRA and CDR2 is YSYEKL in the germline V gene. Trimming removed 4 bases from V and 1 base from J, with 16 bases in between. CDR3 DNA: TGCGCCAGCAGCCGGCTCTCTCAGGGGATTAACTATGGCTACACCTGC. Amino acids: CASSRLSQGINYGYTC.

This clonotype was observed many times. The J gene is TRBJ1-2, the V gene TRBV12-3 or TRBV12-4; no firm D call. The ends were cut back, 3 bases at V and 6 bases at J, with 11 bases in the middle. CDR3 size: 13 residues. CDR3 DNA: TGTGCCAGCAGTTTGAACAAGGGAAATGGCTACACCTTC. Protein sequence: CASSLNKGNGYTF.

This clonotype was found a few times. The chain has TRBV5-1 and TRBJ2-1; D is unclear. Trimming cost V 1 base and J 4 bases, with 6 bases left between them. The CDR3 totals 13 residues. Per the germline V gene, CDR1 is SGHRS and CDR2 is YFSETQ. The CDR3, as DNA: TGCGCCAGCAGCTTGATGAGGTACAATGAGCAGTTCTTC. Its protein is CASSLMRYNEQFF.

This clonotype was detected many times. The chain joins TRBV5-1 to TRBJ2-5, with TRBD2 matching over 7 bases. The CDR3 has 18 amino acids. Germline lookup yields CDR1 SGHRS and CDR2 YFSETQ. Unmatched junction bases numbered 23, after V lost 4 bases and J lost 8 bases. The CDR3 region has the DNA TGCGCCAGCAGCCCCTGGGAGGGGCCGCTTCCCCGCCCAGAAACCCAGTACTTC. Protein: CASSPWEGPLPRPETQYF.

The sample holds a few counts of this clonotype. The chain uses TRBV5-1 and TRBJ2-3; possibly TRBD2 for D (5 bases). CDR1 is SGHRS and CDR2 is YFSETQ in the germline V gene. This CDR3 has 16 residues. Between the trimmed V and J ends, which lost 6 bases and 5 bases, there was a span of 22 bases. The DNA for the CDR3 is TGCGCCAGCAACCAGGACCGGGATGGTTGGGGAGATACGCAGTATTTT. Its protein is CASNQDRDGWGDTQYF.

The sample holds many counts of this clonotype. The V and J genes are TRBV6-6 and TRBJ1-5, with 8 nucleotides matching TRBD1. The germline V gene encodes CDR1 MNHNY and CDR2 SVGAGI (reference sequence). The CDR3 length is 15 residues. V lost 3 bases and J lost 2; bases outside the gene matches: 3. In DNA form, the CDR3 reads TGTGCCAGCAGTTATCCGACAGGGGGCAATCAGCCCCAGCATTTT. Protein product: CASSYPTGGNQPQHF.